Following are 27 T cell receptor beta chains from one sample sequenced in a study of shared clonotypes between healthy human individuals. This table comes from immunoSEQ multiplex PCR, and its TCRdb copy is limited to in-frame clones, with some not included. The sample has about 110,000 clones; 67% are singletons. The specimen was memory CD8+ T cells sorted from blood. The sample's subset: CD45RO+ cells pooled with CCR7-negative TemRA cells. The receptors originated from a woman aged 30 to 39 in good health.

This clone has a single count. This sequence joins TRBV19 and TRBJ2-3; TRBD1 is a possible D gene (6 bases). This CDR3 comprises 14 residues. Trimming took off 7 bases at V and 4 bases at J, with 15 bases between the two ends. Germline CDR1 and CDR2: LNHDA and SQIVND (reference sequence). CDR3 protein: CASKQGSSPDTQYF. CDR3 nucleotide sequence: TGTGCCAGTAAACAGGGTTCTTCCCCAGATACGCAGTATTTT.

This chain joins TRBV5-6 and TRBJ1-2, with D maybe TRBD1 (5 bases). The CDR3 runs to 16 residues. From germline, CDR1 is SGHDT and CDR2 YYEEEE. V was pared by 4 bases and J by 3 bases, with 19 bases between. The CDR3 region has the DNA TGTGCCAGCAGCCGGGCCGTGGATCGACAGCACTATGGCTACACCTTC. This translates into CASSRAVDRQHYGYTF.

This clone was seen a handful of times. V and J are TRBV19 and TRBJ2-6; D unresolved. Deletions cut 7 bases from V and 0 bases from J, with 10 bases between. The length of the CDR3 is 15 residues. Per germline, CDR1 LNHDA and CDR2 SQIVND (reference sequence). The CDR3 region has the DNA TGTGCCAGTACCGCCGCACACTCTGGGGCCAACGTCCTGACTTTC. This codes for CASTAAHSGANVLTF.

The table lists this clone with a few counts. This chain uses TRBV30 with TRBJ2-3; 11 nucleotides agree with TRBD2. With V trimmed by 2 bases and J by 9 bases, 4 bases remained unmatched. CDR3 length: 13 residues. The germline gives CDR1 GTSNPN, CDR2 SVGIG (reference sequence). CDR3 nucleotides: TGTGCCTGGAGTACCGGGACTAGCGGAACGCAGTATTTT. Amino acid sequence: CAWSTGTSGTQYF.

The chain recombines TRBV5-1 with TRBJ2-5; D not resolved. Germline values: CDR1 SGHRS, CDR2 YFSETQ. The CDR3 covers 15 residues. V lost 2 bases and J lost 7, with 18 bases in between. This CDR3 is CASSFLNVVKGTQYF. Here the CDR3 DNA reads TGCGCCAGCAGCTTCCTAAATGTCGTTAAAGGGACCCAGTACTTC.

The chain employs TRBV19 and TRBJ1-5; TRBD1 might be the D (6 bases). The V gene lost 5 bases and the J gene lost 4 bases, with 9 bases spanning the gap. This CDR3 is 13 amino acids long. Looked up from germline, CDR1 is LNHDA and CDR2 is SQIVND (reference sequence). The CDR3 nucleotides read TGTGCCAGTAGTGACAGGAAGAATCAGCCCCAGCATTTT. Its protein is CASSDRKNQPQHF. Variable domain in full (rest from reference TRBV19 and TRBJ1-5): DGGITQSPKYLFRKEGQNVTLSCEQNLNHDAMYWYRQDPGQGLRLIYYSQIVNDFQKGDIAEGYSVSREKKESFPLTVTSAQKNPTAFYLCASSDRKNQPQHFGDGTRLSIL.

The chain has TRBV5-1 and TRBJ2-3; no definite D call. Germline V gene lookup returns CDR1 SGHRS and CDR2 YFSETQ. V lost 1 base to trimming and J lost 2 bases, with 8 bases between them. This CDR3 contains 14 residues. As DNA, the CDR3 is TGCGCCAGCAGCTTGCGGTCTGTCACAGATACGCAGTATTTT. It translates to CASSLRSVTDTQYF.

The CDR3 sequence is CASEWGEGNQPQHF. As DNA, the CDR3 is TGTGCCAGTGAATGGGGGGAGGGCAATCAGCCCCAGCATTTT. The chain couples TRBV6-5 to TRBJ1-5; TRBD1 might be the D (5 bases). The ends were cut back, 9 bases at V and 2 bases at J, with 14 bases in the middle. Germline V gene lookup returns CDR1 MNHEY and CDR2 SVGAGI. The CDR3 extends over 14 amino acids.

The rearrangement uses TRBV29-1 and TRBJ2-3, with TRBD2 matching over 8 bases. Germline CDR1 SQVTM, CDR2 ANQGSEA. The CDR3 is 20 residues long. V trimming: 4 bases; J trimming: 0 bases; junction bases outside the gene matches: 21. CDR3 amino acids: CSVGGGRLGTREPSTDTQYF. Here the CDR3 DNA reads TGCAGCGTTGGGGGCGGGAGGCTGGGGACCCGGGAACCTAGCACAGATACGCAGTATTTT.

This rearrangement joins TRBV7-8 to TRBJ2-2; 10 bases fit TRBD2. V lost 5 bases, J lost 5 bases, and 14 bases stayed unmatched. Germline V CDR1 and CDR2: SGHVS, FQNEAQ. The CDR3 has 18 amino acids. CDR3 region: CASSPLRLAGVSTGELFF. The CDR3 coding sequence is TGTGCCAGCAGCCCACTTCGCCTAGCGGGAGTGAGTACCGGGGAGCTGTTTTTT.

The V and J genes are TRBV5-1 and TRBJ1-1; possibly TRBD1 for D (5 bases). Germline V gene lookup returns CDR1 SGHRS and CDR2 YFSETQ. The CDR3 extends over 15 amino acids. V was shortened by 4 bases and J by 4 bases, with 17 bases between the two germline ends. CDR3 in amino acids: CASSRYLERGTEAFF. The CDR3 coding sequence is TGCGCCAGCAGCCGTTACCTCGAGAGGGGCACTGAAGCTTTCTTT.

This clone was detected only once. The chain recombines TRBV5-1 with TRBJ1-4, with D possibly matching TRBD1 (6 bases). Germline V gene lookup returns CDR1 SGHRS and CDR2 YFSETQ. The CDR3 sequence is 13 residues long. The germline V and J ends were trimmed by 8 bases and 5 bases, with 13 bases remaining between them. Here the CDR3 reads CASRTELNEKLFF. The CDR3 DNA follows: TGCGCCAGTAGGACAGAGCTGAATGAAAAACTGTTTTTT.

This clone appeared a single time. The V and J genes are TRBV7-9 and TRBJ1-2; TRBD1 might be the D (6 bases). Trimming stripped 4 bases from V and 3 bases from J, with 12 bases between. The germline V gene has CDR1 SEHNR and CDR2 FQNEAQ (reference sequence). The CDR3 has 14 residues. CDR3: CASSSPRQDYGYTF. DNA of the CDR3: TGTGCCAGCAGCTCCCCTAGACAGGACTATGGCTACACCTTC.

Only a few counts were recorded for this clone. This chain joins TRBV10-2 and TRBJ2-2; D possibly matches TRBD1 or TRBD2 (5 bases each). Between the trimmed V and J ends, which lost 9 bases and 2 bases, there was a span of 10 bases. CDR1 and CDR2 (germline): WSHSY, SAAADI. The CDR3 has 13 amino acids. The DNA of the CDR3 is TGCGCCAGTAGGGACGATAACACCGGGGAGCTGTTTTTT. Residues: CASRDDNTGELFF.

This clone was seen just once. The V call is TRBV10-2, the J call TRBJ2-4; possible D gene TRBD1, 5 bases. V was shortened by 6 bases and J by 4 bases, with 10 bases between the two germline ends. The length of the CDR3 is 13 residues. CDR1 and CDR2 (germline): WSHSY, SAAADI. The CDR3 here is CASSWTNKNIQYF. CDR3 bases: TGCGCCAGCAGCTGGACAAATAAAAACATTCAGTACTTC.

There are many counts of this clone. The rearrangement uses TRBV21-1 and TRBJ2-2; the tabulated D call, TRBD1, remains unverified against the DNA. TRBV21-1 is annotated as a pseudogene. The CDR3 covers 14 residues. CDR3 loop: CASSKGQNTGELFF. CDR3 nucleotide sequence: TGTGCCAGCAGCAAGGGACAGAACACCGGGGAGCTGTTTTTT.

The chain has TRBV23-1 and TRBJ1-2, with D possibly matching TRBD1 (6 bases). TRBV23-1 is sorted into the ORF group, with uncertain function. The germline V and J ends were trimmed by 4 bases and 4 bases, with 19 bases remaining between them. The CDR3 runs 16 residues. CDR3 coding DNA: TGCGCCAGCAGTCCCCCGGGGTATGGACAGCCCTATGGCTACACCTTC. Amino acids: CASSPPGYGQPYGYTF.

The table lists this clone with a few counts. This rearrangement joins TRBV28 to TRBJ2-7, with D possibly TRBD2 on 6 matching bases. This CDR3 is 14 amino acids long. The V gene lost 1 base and the J gene lost 0 bases, with 7 bases spanning the gap. In germline, CDR1 is MDHEN, CDR2 SYDVKM. For the CDR3, the DNA is TGTGCCAGCAGTTTATCGGGGGACTCCTACGAGCAGTACTTC. It yields the protein CASSLSGDSYEQYF.

This clone was seen just once. The V and J genes are TRBV9 and TRBJ2-7, with 12 nucleotides matching TRBD1. The germline V gene has CDR1 SGDLS and CDR2 YYNGEE. The CDR3 runs to 17 residues. The junction had 9 bases not matched to a gene; V was cut back by 2 bases and J by 3 bases. The CDR3 region has the DNA TGTGCCAGCAGCGTCGGGACAGGGGGCGCGGTGGGCTACGAGCAGTACTTC. Its protein is CASSVGTGGAVGYEQYF.

A word on this clone: One base separates it from a far larger clone, so it is likely a read error. The chain uses TRBV6-1 and TRBJ2-1; 9 positions match TRBD2. The CDR3 extends over 15 amino acids. Trimming removed 6 bases from V and 7 bases from J; junction bases left unmatched: 10. CDR1 is MNHNS, CDR2 SASEGT, per germline. CDR3 bases: TGTGCCAGCAGCCCAGGGGGTAGCGGGAGTAATGAGCAGTTCTTC. This encodes CASSPGGSGSNEQFF.

J is TRBJ1-3 and V is TRBV7-9; D remains ambiguous. V lost 7 bases and J 0 bases, leaving 13 bases between the germline ends. This CDR3 spans 15 amino acids. Per the germline V gene, CDR1 is SEHNR and CDR2 is FQNEAQ (reference sequence). The CDR3, as DNA: TGTGCCAGCACCACAAGCGAATTCTCTGGAAACACCATATATTTT. It translates to CASTTSEFSGNTIYF.

The chain combines TRBV6-1 with TRBJ1-5, with TRBD1 identical over 7 bases. From germline, CDR1 is MNHNS and CDR2 SASEGT. Unmatched junction bases numbered 15, after V lost 9 bases and J lost 10 bases. This CDR3 is 14 amino acids long. CDR3 region: CASNDRVGVEPQHF. CDR3 DNA sequence: TGTGCCAGTAACGACAGGGTGGGAGTAGAACCCCAGCATTTT.

This clone was seen just once. The chain combines TRBV27 with TRBJ2-7; 9 bases are shared with TRBD1. Germline V CDR1 and CDR2: MNHEY, SMNVEV (reference sequence). Unmatched junction bases numbered 9, after V lost 5 bases and J lost 4 bases. This CDR3 comprises 15 residues. DNA for the CDR3: TGTGCCAGCAGTGAACAGGGGGCCAGCTCTTACGAGCAGTACTTC. Amino acids: CASSEQGASSYEQYF.

V and J are TRBV28 and TRBJ2-7; D is ambiguous. Germline V gives CDR1 MDHEN, CDR2 SYDVKM. The CDR3 is made up of 11 amino acids. Trimming took 3 bases from V and 5 from J, leaving 5 bases between them. The CDR3 region is CASSFRDEQYF. The CDR3, as DNA: TGTGCCAGCAGTTTTAGAGACGAGCAGTACTTC. The full variable domain, rest sourced from reference TRBV28 and TRBJ2-7, is DVKVTQSSRYLVKRTGEKVFLECVQDMDHENMFWYRQDPGLGLRLIYFSYDVKMKEKGDIPEGYSVSREKKERFSLILESASTNQTSMYLCASSFRDEQYFGPGTRLTVT.

The rearrangement links TRBV6-4 to TRBJ2-2; TRBD1 or TRBD2 may be the D gene (5 bases each). There are 15 residues in the CDR3. Germline CDR1 and CDR2: MRHNA and SNTAGT. Trimming took off 0 bases at V and 7 bases at J, with 12 bases between the two ends. The chain's CDR3 is CASSDSAGAGGELFF. Written as DNA, the CDR3 is TGTGCCAGCAGTGACTCGGCCGGGGCCGGCGGGGAGCTGTTTTTT.

This sequence joins TRBV27 and TRBJ2-7; D is uncertain. There are 14 residues in the CDR3. Trimming shortened V by 3 bases and J by 4 bases, and 13 bases separated the two germline ends. The germline V gene has CDR1 MNHEY and CDR2 SMNVEV (reference sequence). CDR3: CASSFTQDPYEQYF. The CDR3 region has the DNA TGTGCCAGCAGTTTTACCCAGGACCCTTACGAGCAGTACTTC.

This rearrangement joins TRBV15 to TRBJ2-7; no definite D call. This CDR3 is 12 amino acids long. The V and J ends lost 1 base and 1 base respectively, with 2 bases between them. Germline CDR1 is LNHNV and CDR2 is YYDKDF (reference sequence). The CDR3 spells CATSRGSYEQYF. For the CDR3, the DNA is TGTGCCACCAGCAGAGGGTCCTACGAGCAGTACTTC.